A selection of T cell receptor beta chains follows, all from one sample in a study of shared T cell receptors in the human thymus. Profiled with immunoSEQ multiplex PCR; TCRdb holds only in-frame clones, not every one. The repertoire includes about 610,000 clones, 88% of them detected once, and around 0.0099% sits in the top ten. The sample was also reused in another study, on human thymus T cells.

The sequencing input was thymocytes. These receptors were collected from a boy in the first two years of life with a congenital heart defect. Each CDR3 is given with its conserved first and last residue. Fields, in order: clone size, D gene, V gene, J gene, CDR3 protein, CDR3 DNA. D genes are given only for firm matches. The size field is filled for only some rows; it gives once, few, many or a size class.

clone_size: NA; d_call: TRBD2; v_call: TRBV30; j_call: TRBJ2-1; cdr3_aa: CAWSPPGLAAPNEQFF; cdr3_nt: TGTGCCTGGAGTCCTCCGGGACTAGCGGCACCCAATGAGCAGTTCTTC
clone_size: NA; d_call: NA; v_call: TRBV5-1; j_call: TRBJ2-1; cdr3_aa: CASSLAEKGLGGNEQFF; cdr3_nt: TGCGCCAGCAGCTTGGCAGAAAAAGGACTAGGGGGCAATGAGCAGTTCTTC
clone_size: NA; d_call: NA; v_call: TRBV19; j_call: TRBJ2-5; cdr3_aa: CASSPRTLGRYQETQYF; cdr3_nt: TGTGCCAGTAGCCCCCGGACTCTAGGTCGCTACCAAGAGACCCAGTACTTC
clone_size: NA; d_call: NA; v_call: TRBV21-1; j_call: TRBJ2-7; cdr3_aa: CASSKALFVMGDRVCRGQYEQYF; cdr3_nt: TGTGCCAGCAGCAAAGCGCTTTTTGTAATGGGGGACAGGGTGTGTCGGGGCCAGTACGAGCAGTACTTC
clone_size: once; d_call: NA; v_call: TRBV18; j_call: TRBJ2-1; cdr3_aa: CASSRPRQGTLAEGNEQFF; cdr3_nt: TGTGCCAGCTCCCGTCCTAGACAGGGGACCCTAGCGGAGGGGAATGAGCAGTTCTTC
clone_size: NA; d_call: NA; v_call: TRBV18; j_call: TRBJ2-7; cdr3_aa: CASSRSDLNSSSYEQYF; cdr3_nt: TGTGCCAGCTCACGGAGTGACTTAAATTCTAGCTCCTACGAGCAGTACTTC
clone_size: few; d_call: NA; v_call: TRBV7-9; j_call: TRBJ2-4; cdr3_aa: CASSHTVAKNIQYF; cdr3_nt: TGTGCCAGCAGCCACACAGTAGCCAAAAACATTCAGTACTTC
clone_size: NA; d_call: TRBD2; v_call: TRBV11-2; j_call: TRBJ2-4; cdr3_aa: CASSFSGRAGKNIQYF; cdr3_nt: TGTGCCAGCAGCTTTAGCGGGAGGGCGGGCAAAAACATTCAGTACTTC
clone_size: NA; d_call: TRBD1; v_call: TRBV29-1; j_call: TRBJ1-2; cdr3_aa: CSAARGHSGYTF; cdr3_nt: TGCAGCGCAGCCAGGGGGCACTCTGGCTACACCTTC
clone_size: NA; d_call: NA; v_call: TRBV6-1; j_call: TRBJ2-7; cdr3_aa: CASSPRRGDSEQYF; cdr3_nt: TGTGCCAGCAGTCCTCGCAGGGGAGACAGCGAGCAGTACTTC
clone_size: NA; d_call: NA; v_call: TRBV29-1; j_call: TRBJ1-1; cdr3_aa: CSVEDRAGVTEAFF; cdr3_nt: TGCAGCGTTGAAGATCGGGCAGGGGTCACTGAAGCTTTCTTT